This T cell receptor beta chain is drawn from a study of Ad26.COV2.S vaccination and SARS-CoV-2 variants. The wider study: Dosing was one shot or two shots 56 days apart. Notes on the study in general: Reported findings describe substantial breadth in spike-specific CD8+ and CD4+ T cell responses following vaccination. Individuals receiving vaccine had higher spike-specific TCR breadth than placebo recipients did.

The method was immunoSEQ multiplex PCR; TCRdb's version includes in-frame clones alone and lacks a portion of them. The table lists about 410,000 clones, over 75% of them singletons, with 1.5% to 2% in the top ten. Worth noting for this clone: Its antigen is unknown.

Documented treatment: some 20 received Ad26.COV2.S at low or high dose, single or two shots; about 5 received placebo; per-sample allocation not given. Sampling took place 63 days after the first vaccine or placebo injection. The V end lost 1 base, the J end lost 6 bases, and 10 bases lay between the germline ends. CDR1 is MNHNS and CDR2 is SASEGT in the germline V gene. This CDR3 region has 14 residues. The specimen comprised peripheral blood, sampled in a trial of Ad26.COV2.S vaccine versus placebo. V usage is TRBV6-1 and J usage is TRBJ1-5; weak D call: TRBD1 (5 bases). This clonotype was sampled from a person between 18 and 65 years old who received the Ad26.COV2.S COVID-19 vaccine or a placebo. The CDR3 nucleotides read TGTGCCAGCAGTGAAGTCAGGGTGGTTCAGCCCCAGCATTTT. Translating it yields CASSEVRVVQPQHF.